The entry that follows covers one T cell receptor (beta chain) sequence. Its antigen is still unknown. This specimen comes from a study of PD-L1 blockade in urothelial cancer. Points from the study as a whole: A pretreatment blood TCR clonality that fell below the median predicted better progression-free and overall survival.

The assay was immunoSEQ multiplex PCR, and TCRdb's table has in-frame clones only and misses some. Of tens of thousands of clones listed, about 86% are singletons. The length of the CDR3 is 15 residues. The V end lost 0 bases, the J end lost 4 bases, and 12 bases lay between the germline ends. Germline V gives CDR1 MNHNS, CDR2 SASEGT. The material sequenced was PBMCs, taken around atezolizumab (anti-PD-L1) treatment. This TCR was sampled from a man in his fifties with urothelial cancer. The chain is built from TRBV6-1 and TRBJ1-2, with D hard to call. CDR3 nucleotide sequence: TGTGCCAGCAGTGAAGCGCGTATCCTCCTCTATGGCTACACCTTC. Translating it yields CASSEARILLYGYTF.